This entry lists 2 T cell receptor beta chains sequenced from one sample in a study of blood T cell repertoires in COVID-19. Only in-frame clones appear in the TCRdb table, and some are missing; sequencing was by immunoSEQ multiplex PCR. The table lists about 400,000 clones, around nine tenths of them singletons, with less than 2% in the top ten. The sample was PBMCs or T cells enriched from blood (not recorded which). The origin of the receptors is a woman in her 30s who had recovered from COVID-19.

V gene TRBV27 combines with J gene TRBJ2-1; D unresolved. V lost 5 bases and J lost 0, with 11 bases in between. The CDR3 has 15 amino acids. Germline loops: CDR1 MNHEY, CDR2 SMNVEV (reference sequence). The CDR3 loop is CASSPYVSSYNEQFF. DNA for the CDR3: TGTGCCAGCAGTCCCTACGTTAGCTCCTACAATGAGCAGTTCTTC.

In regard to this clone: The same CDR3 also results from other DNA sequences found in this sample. The CDR3 nucleotides read TGCGCCAGCAGCTTGGTAGGACAGTCGGCCTACGAGCAGTACTTC. Translation: CASSLVGQSAYEQYF. The V gene is TRBV5-1, the J gene TRBJ2-7; TRBD1 is a possible D gene (6 bases). Per germline, CDR1 SGHRS and CDR2 YFSETQ. Trimming pared 0 bases from V and 2 bases from J, leaving 12 bases between. The CDR3 is 15 residues long.